The present T cell receptor beta chain was sequenced within a study of a mutant IDH1 vaccine in newly diagnosed glioma. Across the study: Averaging approximately 42 years of age, treated patients were about 62% male and approximately 38% female. Patients got radiotherapy, temozolomide, or both beforehand, and most got both.

Sequencing used immunoSEQ multiplex PCR; TCRdb keeps in-frame clones, though not all of them. The sample includes 30,000 to 40,000 clones, roughly 76% of them seen just once. The CDR3 covers 14 residues. Germline V gene lookup returns CDR1 MNHEY and CDR2 SMNVEV (reference sequence). Trimming stripped 5 bases from V and 2 bases from J, with 12 bases between. The sample's time point: week 23, last vaccination. Every vaccine dose comprised 300 ug of mutant IDH1 20-mer peptide plus topical imiquimod. On this clone: The antigen is unknown.

Sequenced material: PBMCs, taken from a glioma patient whose treatment included an IDH1 peptide vaccine. The chain has TRBV27 and TRBJ1-2, with unresolved D. The TCR originated in a man in his forties with glioma. For the CDR3, the DNA is TGTGCCAGCAGTCTCATAGGGAGCAACTATGGCTACACCTTC. Its protein product is CASSLIGSNYGYTF.